What follows are 22 T cell receptor beta chains derived from one specimen sequenced in a study of cytomegalovirus exposure and HLA in healthy donors. Using immunoSEQ multiplex PCR, the repertoire was profiled, and TCRdb retains in-frame clones only, with some absent. Of 150,000 to 200,000 clones in the sample, about 81% are singletons; the top ten hold around 1.2%. The sample consisted of PBMCs. These receptors were collected from a woman under 40 in good health and CMV-seronegative.

The DNA of the CDR3 is TGTGCCAGCAGCCACCGGAGGAGGGGTAACTATGGCTACACCTTC. It codes for CASSHRRRGNYGYTF. The chain carries TRBV14 and TRBJ1-2; a weak D match, TRBD1 (5 bases). CDR3 length: 15 amino acids. Germline CDR1 SGHDN, CDR2 FVKESK. V was shortened by 3 bases and J by 1 base, with 12 bases between the two germline ends.

The chain couples TRBV5-1 to TRBJ2-1; D is uncertain. V lost 4 bases and J lost 1, with 18 bases in between. This CDR3 spans 17 amino acids. CDR1 and CDR2 from the germline V gene are SGHRS and YFSETQ. The CDR3 bases are TGCGCCAGCAGCCCCCTTTCTTCCCGGGTTTCCTACAATGAGCAGTTCTTC. Translated: CASSPLSSRVSYNEQFF.

The chain is built from TRBV25-1 and TRBJ1-4; 8 positions agree with TRBD1. V shed 8 bases, J shed 3 bases, and the junction held 5 bases outside the gene matches. CDR3 length: 14 residues. The germline V gene encodes CDR1 MGHDK and CDR2 SYGVNS. CDR3 protein: CASLRTGPNEKLFF. DNA for the CDR3: TGTGCCAGCCTACGGACAGGGCCTAATGAAAAACTGTTTTTT. The full variable domain, its missing parts supplied by reference TRBV25-1 and TRBJ1-4, is EADIYQTPRYLVIGTGKKITLECSQTMGHDKMYWYQQDPGMELHLIHYSYGVNSTEKGDLSSESTVSRIRTEHFPLTLESARPSHTSQYLCASLRTGPNEKLFFGSGTQLSVL.

In its sample, this clone was seen once. The V gene is TRBV6-1, the J gene TRBJ2-3; a possible D gene is TRBD1 (6 bases). Trimming shortened V by 3 bases and J by 1 base, and 11 bases separated the two germline ends. The CDR3 loop spans 15 amino acids. Germline V CDR1 and CDR2: MNHNS, SASEGT. Here the CDR3 reads CASSDGAGGTDTQYF. CDR3 DNA sequence: TGTGCCAGCAGTGATGGGGCAGGGGGCACAGATACGCAGTATTTT.

The rearrangement joins TRBV5-6 to TRBJ1-5; the D is unclear. Germline lookup yields CDR1 SGHDT and CDR2 YYEEEE. Between the trimmed V and J ends, which lost 4 bases and 1 base, there was a span of 12 bases. This CDR3 has 15 amino acids. For the CDR3, the DNA is TGTGCCAGCAGCCCGCAACGTACAAGCAATCAGCCCCAGCATTTT. Translating it yields CASSPQRTSNQPQHF.

CDR3 region: CAWSAQNEEQYF. The DNA for the CDR3 is TGTGCCTGGAGTGCCCAAAATGAGGAGCAGTACTTC. V is TRBV30 and J is TRBJ2-7; D uncertain. The CDR3 consists of 12 residues. The germline V gene has CDR1 GTSNPN and CDR2 SVGIG (reference sequence). Between the trimmed V and J ends, which lost 1 base and 7 bases, there was a span of 11 bases.

The chain joins TRBV6-1 to TRBJ1-5; D possibly corresponds to TRBD1 (5 bases). V lost 0 bases to trimming and J lost 10 bases, with 22 bases between them. Germline CDR1 MNHNS, CDR2 SASEGT. The CDR3 is 17 residues long. The CDR3 is CASSEAPPGLMGGPQHF. CDR3 nucleotides: TGTGCCAGCAGTGAAGCGCCCCCAGGCCTCATGGGGGGACCCCAGCATTTT.

This clone was detected once. V is TRBV5-1 and J is TRBJ1-4; the D gene is possibly TRBD1 (6 bases). The V gene's germline CDR1 is SGHRS and CDR2 YFSETQ. The V end lost 4 bases, the J end lost 3 bases, and 19 bases lay between the germline ends. The CDR3 contains 17 residues. The CDR3 nucleotides read TGCGCCAGCAGCCAGACGCCCGACAGGACACCTAATGAAAAACTGTTTTTT. Its translation is CASSQTPDRTPNEKLFF.

V and J are TRBV7-9 and TRBJ1-6; the D is unclear. This CDR3 spans 13 amino acids. Germline V gene data show CDR1 as SEHNR and CDR2 as FQNEAQ (reference sequence). Trimming removed 3 bases from V and 6 bases from J, with 6 bases in between. As DNA, the CDR3 is TGTGCCAGCAGCTTGGGCCCTAATTCACCCCTCCACTTT. As protein: CASSLGPNSPLHF. The variable domain in full, completed from reference TRBV7-9 and TRBJ1-6, reads DTGVSQNPRHKITKRGQNVTFRCDPISEHNRLYWYRQTLGQGPEFLTYFQNEAQLEKSRLLSDRFSAERPKGSFSTLEIQRTEQGDSAMYLCASSLGPNSPLHFGNGTRLTVT.

This clone occurred once. The V and J genes are TRBV6-5 and TRBJ2-4; no clear D. The CDR3 is 15 amino acids. CDR1 and CDR2 (germline): MNHEY, SVGAGI. Deletions cut 6 bases from V and 0 bases from J, with 12 bases between. In DNA, the CDR3 is TGTGCCAGCAGCCCGTGGTCAGAAGCCAAAAACATTCAGTACTTC. It specifies CASSPWSEAKNIQYF.

This clone showed up just a few times. The CDR3 here is CASSLADRGRALHF. CDR3 bases: TGTGCCAGCAGTTTAGCGGACAGGGGGAGGGCCCTCCACTTT. This rearrangement joins TRBV27 to TRBJ1-6, with 10 nucleotides matching TRBD1. CDR1 and CDR2 (germline): MNHEY, SMNVEV (reference sequence). This CDR3 comprises 14 residues. V gave up 2 bases and J gave up 14 bases; unmatched junction bases: 6.

V and J are TRBV5-1 and TRBJ2-7, with D perhaps matching TRBD2 (6 bases). V was pared by 6 bases and J by 0 bases, with 16 bases between. Looked up from germline, CDR1 is SGHRS and CDR2 is YFSETQ. The CDR3 runs 15 residues. The CDR3 DNA sequence: TGCGCCAGCACCCTGTATCGGGGGAGCTCCTACGAGCAGTACTTC. Protein product: CASTLYRGSSYEQYF.

This sequence joins TRBV11-3 and TRBJ1-1; 9 nucleotides agree with TRBD1. The germline CDR1 and CDR2 sequences are SGHNT and YENEEA. The length of the CDR3 is 14 residues. V shed 1 base, J shed 8 bases, and the junction held 5 bases outside the gene matches. The CDR3 DNA reads TGTGCCAGCAGCTTAGGGGACAGGGCCTCCGAAGCTTTCTTT. Its protein product is CASSLGDRASEAFF.

The J gene is TRBJ1-3, the V gene TRBV9; no definite D call. This CDR3 has 15 amino acids. The V gene lost 0 bases and the J gene lost 0 bases, with 7 bases spanning the gap. The germline V gene has CDR1 SGDLS and CDR2 YYNGEE. The CDR3 DNA reads as TGTGCCAGCAGCGTAGCGGGAGCCTCTGGAAACACCATATATTTT. Residues: CASSVAGASGNTIYF.

This sequence joins TRBV6-6 and TRBJ1-5, with 8 bases fitting TRBD1. Germline trimming cut 5 bases from V and 4 bases from J; bases unmatched to any gene: 7. This CDR3 region has 15 residues. Germline CDR1 MNHNY, CDR2 SVGAGI (reference sequence). The CDR3 sequence: CASSQAGGANQPQHF. The CDR3, as DNA: TGTGCCAGCAGTCAAGCAGGGGGCGCGAATCAGCCCCAGCATTTT.

This chain connects TRBV13 to TRBJ1-1; 9 bases are a match to TRBD1. The CDR3 has 15 residues. Germline V gene lookup returns CDR1 PRHDT and CDR2 FYEKMQ (reference sequence). V lost 1 base and J lost 6; bases outside the gene matches: 6. CDR3 DNA: TGTGCCAGCAGCTTAGAGGGACAGGGTAGGGCTGAAGCTTTCTTT. The encoded protein is CASSLEGQGRAEAFF.

This clone has only one observation. This chain uses TRBV28 with TRBJ2-1; the D gene is possibly TRBD2 (6 bases). Trimming removed 6 bases at V and 4 bases at J, with 25 bases between. This CDR3 spans 18 amino acids. The germline V gene encodes CDR1 MDHEN and CDR2 SYDVKM. The CDR3 sequence is CASRTMGNGGGRYNEQFF. Written as DNA, the CDR3 is TGTGCCAGCAGAACTATGGGGAACGGGGGAGGCCGTTACAATGAGCAGTTCTTC.

The chain combines TRBV5-1 with TRBJ2-7; 7 bases agree with TRBD1. Per germline, CDR1 SGHRS and CDR2 YFSETQ. The CDR3 covers 15 residues. Losses at the gene ends were 4 bases for V and 0 bases for J; bases not matched to a gene: 7. The CDR3 loop is CASSPLQGLSYEQYF. For the CDR3, the DNA is TGCGCCAGCAGCCCTTTACAGGGGCTCTCCTACGAGCAGTACTTC.

The count of this clone is one. Compared with germline, one end of the junction differs, possibly owing to a read error. This sequence joins TRBV5-1 and TRBJ2-1; D call uncertain. The CDR3 runs 14 residues. CDR1 SGHRS and CDR2 YFSETQ come from the germline V gene. The CDR3 here is CASTLAQIYNEQFF. The CDR3 coding sequence is TGCGCCAGCACCTTGGCGCAGATTTACAATGAGCAGTTCTTC.

The chain links TRBV6-1 to TRBJ1-5; D gene ambiguous. V was trimmed by 2 bases and J by 7 bases, leaving 21 bases between them. CDR1 is MNHNS and CDR2 is SASEGT in the germline V gene. The CDR3 is made up of 17 amino acids. For the CDR3, the DNA is TGTGCCAGCAGTGAACAGGCGGCCTCATTCGGGAGACAGCCCCAGCATTTT. It is translated as CASSEQAASFGRQPQHF.

This chain joins TRBV7-9 and TRBJ2-5; 9 bases are a match to TRBD2. The CDR3 is 15 residues long. Germline trimming cut 1 base from V and 3 bases from J; bases unmatched to any gene: 3. CDR1 is SEHNR and CDR2 is FQNEAQ in the germline V gene (reference sequence). CDR3 amino acids: CASSLVPSGKETQYF. The DNA of the CDR3 is TGTGCCAGCAGCTTAGTTCCTAGCGGGAAAGAGACCCAGTACTTC.

The CDR3 is CASSLVNSYGYTF. The CDR3 nucleotides are TGTGCCAGCAGCCTCGTAAACAGCTATGGCTACACCTTC. The chain employs TRBV11-2 and TRBJ1-2; D uncertain. V gave up 5 bases and J gave up 4 bases, with 11 bases separating them. The CDR3 spans 13 residues. CDR1 is SGHAT and CDR2 is FQNNGV in the germline V gene.